This T cell receptor beta chain was sequenced during a study of beta chain features in type 1 diabetes. Study observations and caveats: The question left open here concerned HLA type influencing TCRB rearrangement.

Every sorted population was more than 95% pure. CDR1 is ENHRY, CDR2 SYGVKD, per germline. Trimming cost V 6 bases and J 2 bases, with 10 bases left between them. The length of the CDR3 is 13 residues. The sequenced template was cDNA made from the entire isolated RNA. TCRdb keeps only in-frame clones here, not all; method: immunoSEQ multiplex PCR. The data hold 200,000 to 250,000 clones, with roughly 70% observed a single time. About this clone itself: Its antigen remains unknown.

The clonotype comes from a man aged 25 to 45 in good health. The genes are TRBV10-3 and TRBJ2-5; D is perhaps TRBD1 (6 bases). The sequencing input was naive CD4+ T cells from blood. CDR3 residues: CAISWTEQETQYF. The CDR3 nucleotides are TGTGCCATCAGCTGGACAGAACAAGAGACCCAGTACTTC.